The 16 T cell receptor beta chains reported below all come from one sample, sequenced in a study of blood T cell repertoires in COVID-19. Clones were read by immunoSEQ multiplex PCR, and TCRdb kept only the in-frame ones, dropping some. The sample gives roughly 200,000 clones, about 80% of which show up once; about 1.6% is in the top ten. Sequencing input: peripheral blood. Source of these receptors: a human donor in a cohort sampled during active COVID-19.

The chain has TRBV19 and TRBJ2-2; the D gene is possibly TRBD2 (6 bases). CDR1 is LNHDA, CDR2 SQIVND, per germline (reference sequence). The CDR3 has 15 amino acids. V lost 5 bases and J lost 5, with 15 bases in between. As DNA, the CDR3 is TGTGCCAGTAGTCCGCTAGCGCCTGAAACCGGGGAGCTGTTTTTT. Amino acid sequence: CASSPLAPETGELFF.

The CDR3 DNA reads as TGTGCCAGCAGCTCAAGTTTAGGCTCGACAGGAGCAAGCTACGAGCAGTACTTC. Translated, it gives CASSSSLGSTGASYEQYF. The chain couples TRBV27 to TRBJ2-7; D might be TRBD1 (6 bases). The CDR3 sequence is 18 residues long. Germline V gene sequence: CDR1 MNHEY, CDR2 SMNVEV (reference sequence). The V end lost 6 bases, the J end lost 3 bases, and 27 bases lay between the germline ends.

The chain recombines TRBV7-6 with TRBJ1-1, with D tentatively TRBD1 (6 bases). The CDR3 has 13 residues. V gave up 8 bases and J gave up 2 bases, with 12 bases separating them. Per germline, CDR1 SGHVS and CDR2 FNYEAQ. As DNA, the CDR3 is TGTGCCAGCGGGGTGGGGGCAAACACTGAAGCTTTCTTT. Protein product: CASGVGANTEAFF.

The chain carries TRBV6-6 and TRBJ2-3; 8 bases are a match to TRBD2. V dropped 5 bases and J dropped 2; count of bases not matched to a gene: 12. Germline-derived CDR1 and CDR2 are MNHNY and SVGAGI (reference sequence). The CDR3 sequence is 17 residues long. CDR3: CASSQWDLAGNTDTQYF. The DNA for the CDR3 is TGTGCCAGCAGTCAATGGGACCTAGCGGGCAACACAGATACGCAGTATTTT.

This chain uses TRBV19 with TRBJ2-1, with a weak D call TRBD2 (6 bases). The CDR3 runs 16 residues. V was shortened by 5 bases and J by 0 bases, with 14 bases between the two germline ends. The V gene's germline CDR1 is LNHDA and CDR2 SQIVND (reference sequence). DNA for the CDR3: TGTGCCAGTAGTGCCCTAGACGGGAGCTCCTACAATGAGCAGTTCTTC. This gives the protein CASSALDGSSYNEQFF.

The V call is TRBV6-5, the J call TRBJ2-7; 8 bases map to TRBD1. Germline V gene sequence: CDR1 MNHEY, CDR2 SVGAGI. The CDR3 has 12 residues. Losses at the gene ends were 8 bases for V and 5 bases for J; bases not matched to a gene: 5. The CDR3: CASQAGGNEQYF. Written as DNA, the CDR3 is TGTGCCAGCCAGGCAGGGGGCAACGAGCAGTACTTC.

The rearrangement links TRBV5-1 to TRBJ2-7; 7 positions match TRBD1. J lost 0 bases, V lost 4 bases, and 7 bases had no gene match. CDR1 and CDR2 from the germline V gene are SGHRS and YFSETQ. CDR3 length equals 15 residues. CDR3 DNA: TGCGCCAGCAGCCCGGGGACAGTTTTCTCCTACGAGCAGTACTTC. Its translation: CASSPGTVFSYEQYF.

CDR3 in DNA: TGTGCCAGCAGCCAATCCCAGGGGGTGGGCTATGGCTACACCTTC. The encoded protein is CASSQSQGVGYGYTF. This sequence joins TRBV16 and TRBJ1-2; 7 nucleotides align to TRBD1. Germline V gives CDR1 KGHSY, CDR2 FQNENV. The V gene end was trimmed by 0 bases and the J gene end by 4 bases; junction bases not matched to a gene: 5. This CDR3 region has 15 residues.

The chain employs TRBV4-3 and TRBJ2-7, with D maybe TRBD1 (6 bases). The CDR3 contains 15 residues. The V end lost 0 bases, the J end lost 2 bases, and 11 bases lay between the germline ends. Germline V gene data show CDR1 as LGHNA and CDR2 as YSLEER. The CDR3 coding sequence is TGCGCCAGCAGCCAAGAGGTTCGACAGGCCTACGAGCAGTACTTC. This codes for CASSQEVRQAYEQYF.

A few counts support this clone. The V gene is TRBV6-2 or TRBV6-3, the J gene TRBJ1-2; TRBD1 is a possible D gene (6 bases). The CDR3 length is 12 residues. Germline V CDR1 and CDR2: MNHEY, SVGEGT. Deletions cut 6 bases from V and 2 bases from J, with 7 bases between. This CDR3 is CASSGQNYGYTF. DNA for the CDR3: TGTGCCAGCAGCGGACAGAACTATGGCTACACCTTC.

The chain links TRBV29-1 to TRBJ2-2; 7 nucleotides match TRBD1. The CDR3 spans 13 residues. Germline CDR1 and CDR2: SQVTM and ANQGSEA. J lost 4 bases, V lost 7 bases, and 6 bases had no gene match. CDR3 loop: CSGHNRGTGELFF. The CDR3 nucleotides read TGCAGCGGACACAACAGGGGCACCGGGGAGCTGTTTTTT.

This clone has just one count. CDR3 protein: CASSWGLAVPLSEQYF. CDR3 nucleotide sequence: TGTGCCAGTAGTTGGGGACTAGCGGTCCCCTTGAGCGAGCAGTACTTC. This rearrangement joins TRBV19 to TRBJ2-7; 11 bases map to TRBD2. Per the germline V gene, CDR1 is LNHDA and CDR2 is SQIVND (reference sequence). The CDR3 spans 16 residues. J gave up 6 bases and V 5 bases, and 12 bases lay outside the gene matches. Looking up the rest from reference TRBV19 and TRBJ2-7 gives the full variable domain: DGGITQSPKYLFRKEGQNVTLSCEQNLNHDAMYWYRQDPGQGLRLIYYSQIVNDFQKGDIAEGYSVSREKKESFPLTVTSAQKNPTAFYLCASSWGLAVPLSEQYFGPGTRLTVT.

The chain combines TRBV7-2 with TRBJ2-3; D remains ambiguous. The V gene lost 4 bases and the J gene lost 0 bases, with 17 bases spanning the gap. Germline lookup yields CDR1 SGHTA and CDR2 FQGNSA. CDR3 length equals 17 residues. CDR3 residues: CASSSIVRRSSTDTQYF. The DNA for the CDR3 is TGTGCCAGCAGCTCGATAGTACGACGGAGTAGCACAGATACGCAGTATTTT.

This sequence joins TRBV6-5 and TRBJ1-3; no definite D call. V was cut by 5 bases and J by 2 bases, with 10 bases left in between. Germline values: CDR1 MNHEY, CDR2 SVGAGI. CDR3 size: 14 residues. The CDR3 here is CASSRTVPGNTIYF. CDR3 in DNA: TGTGCCAGCAGTCGGACTGTCCCTGGAAACACCATATATTTT.

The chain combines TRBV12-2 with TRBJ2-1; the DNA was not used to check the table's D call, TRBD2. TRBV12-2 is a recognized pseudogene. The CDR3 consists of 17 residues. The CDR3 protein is CASRLAPPRIGFDEQFF. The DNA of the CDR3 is TGTGCAAGTCGCTTAGCGCCGCCACGAATCGGGTTTGATGAGCAGTTCTTC.

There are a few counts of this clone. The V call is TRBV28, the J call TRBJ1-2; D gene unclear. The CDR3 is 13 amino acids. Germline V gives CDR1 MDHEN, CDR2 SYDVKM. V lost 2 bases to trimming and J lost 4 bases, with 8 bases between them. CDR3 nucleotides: TGTGCCAGCAGTTTAGCGGTAATCTATGGCTACACCTTC. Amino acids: CASSLAVIYGYTF.